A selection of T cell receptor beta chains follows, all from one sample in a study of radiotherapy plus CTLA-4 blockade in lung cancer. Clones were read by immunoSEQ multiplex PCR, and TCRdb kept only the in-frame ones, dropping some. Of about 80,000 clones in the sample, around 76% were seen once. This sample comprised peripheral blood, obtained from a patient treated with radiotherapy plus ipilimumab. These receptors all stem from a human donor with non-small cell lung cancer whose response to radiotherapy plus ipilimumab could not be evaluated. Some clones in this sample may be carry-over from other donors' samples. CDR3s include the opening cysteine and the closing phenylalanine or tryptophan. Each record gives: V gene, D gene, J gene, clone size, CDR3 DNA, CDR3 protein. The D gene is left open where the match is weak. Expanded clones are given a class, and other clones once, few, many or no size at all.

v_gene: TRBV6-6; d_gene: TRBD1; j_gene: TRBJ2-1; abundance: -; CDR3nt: TGTGCCAGCAGTCCAGGGGGCGGGGTAAACAATGAGCAGTTCTTC; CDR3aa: CASSPGGGVNNEQFF
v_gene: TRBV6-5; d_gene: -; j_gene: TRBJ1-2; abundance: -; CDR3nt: TGTGCCAGCAGTCGCCGGGCTTGGGAGAACTATGGCTACACCTTC; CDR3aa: CASSRRAWENYGYTF
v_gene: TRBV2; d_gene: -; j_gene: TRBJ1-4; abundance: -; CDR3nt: TGTGCCAGCAGTCTTTTTAGTCGGAGTGCAACTAATGAAAAACTGTTTTTT; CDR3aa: CASSLFSRSATNEKLFF
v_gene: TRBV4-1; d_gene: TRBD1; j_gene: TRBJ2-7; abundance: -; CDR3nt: TGCGCCAGCAGCCCCCAAGCAGGGGGCGGCTACGAGCAGTACTTC; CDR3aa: CASSPQAGGGYEQYF
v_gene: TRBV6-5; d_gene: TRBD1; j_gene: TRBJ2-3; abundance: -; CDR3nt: TGTGCCAGCAGTTACTCACAGGGGGAGACAGATACGCAGTATTTT; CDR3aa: CASSYSQGETDTQYF
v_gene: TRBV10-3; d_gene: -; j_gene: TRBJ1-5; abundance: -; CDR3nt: TGTGCCATCAGTGAGTCGAGGGGGGGACAGCCCCAGCATTTT; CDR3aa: CAISESRGGQPQHF
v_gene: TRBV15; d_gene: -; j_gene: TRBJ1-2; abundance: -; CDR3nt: TGTGCCACCAGCGGCAGTAACTATGGCTACACCTTC; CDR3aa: CATSGSNYGYTF
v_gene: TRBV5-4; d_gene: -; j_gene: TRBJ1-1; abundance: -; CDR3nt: TGTGCCAGCAGCTTGTCGGGCAGGGGAAGGGGCACTGAAGCTTTCTTT; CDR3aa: CASSLSGRGRGTEAFF
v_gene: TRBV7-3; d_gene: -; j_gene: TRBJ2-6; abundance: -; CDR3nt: TGTGCCAGCAGCCTCGGGTGGTCTGGGGCCAACGTCCTGACTTTC; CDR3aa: CASSLGWSGANVLTF
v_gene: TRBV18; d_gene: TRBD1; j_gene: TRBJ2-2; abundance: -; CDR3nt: TGTGCCAGCTCACTCGGACAGGCCAACACCGGGGAGCTGTTTTTT; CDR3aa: CASSLGQANTGELFF
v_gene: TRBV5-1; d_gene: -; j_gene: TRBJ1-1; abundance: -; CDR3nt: TGCGCCAGCAGCTTGGTTGCCAGGGAAGACACTGAAGCTTTCTTT; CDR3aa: CASSLVAREDTEAFF
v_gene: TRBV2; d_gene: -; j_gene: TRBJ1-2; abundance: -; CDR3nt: TGTGCCAGCAGCGGAGGGGTGGAGGCTAACTATGGCTACACCTTC; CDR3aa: CASSGGVEANYGYTF
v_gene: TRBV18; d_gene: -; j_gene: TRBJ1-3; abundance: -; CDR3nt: TGTGCCAGCTCACCACCGGAGGCTCCAAGCTCTGGAAACACCATATATTTT; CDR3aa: CASSPPEAPSSGNTIYF
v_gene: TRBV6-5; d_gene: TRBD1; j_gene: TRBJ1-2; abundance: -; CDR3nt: TGTGCCAGCAGTTGGGGACAGGGGGCACGTGGCTACACCTTC; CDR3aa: CASSWGQGARGYTF
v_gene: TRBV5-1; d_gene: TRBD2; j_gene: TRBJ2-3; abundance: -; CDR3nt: TGCGCCAGCAGCTTCCAAGCGGGGAGGGGAGATACGCAGTATTTT; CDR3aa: CASSFQAGRGDTQYF
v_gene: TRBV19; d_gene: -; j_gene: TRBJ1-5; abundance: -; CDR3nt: TGTGCCAGTAGTAGACAGTACAATCAGCCCCAGCATTTT; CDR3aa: CASSRQYNQPQHF
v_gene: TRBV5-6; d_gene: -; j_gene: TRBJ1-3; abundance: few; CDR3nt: TGTGCCAGCAGCTTGGCCGGGGACACCATATATTTT; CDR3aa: CASSLAGDTIYF
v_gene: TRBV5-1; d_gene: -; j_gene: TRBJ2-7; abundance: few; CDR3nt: TGTGCCACTTTAGGACAGACCTACGAGCAGTACTTC; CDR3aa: CATLGQTYEQYF
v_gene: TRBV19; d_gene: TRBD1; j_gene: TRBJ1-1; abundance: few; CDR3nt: TGTGCCAGTGGTCGACAGGGGGGAAACACTGAAGCTTTCTTT; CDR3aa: CASGRQGGNTEAFF
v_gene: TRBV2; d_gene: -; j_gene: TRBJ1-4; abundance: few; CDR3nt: TGTGCCAGCAGTGAAACTGTCATCAGGGCCTTTTTT; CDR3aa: CASSETVIRAFF
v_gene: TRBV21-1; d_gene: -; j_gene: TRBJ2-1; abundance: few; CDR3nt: TGTGCCAGCAGCACTCGGACAGGGATAACCTACAATGAGCAGTTCTTC; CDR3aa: CASSTRTGITYNEQFF
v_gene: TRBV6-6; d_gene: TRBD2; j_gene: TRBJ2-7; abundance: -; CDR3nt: TGTGCCAGCAGATTCTTAGCGGGGACCCCCTACGAGCAGTACTTC; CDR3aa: CASRFLAGTPYEQYF
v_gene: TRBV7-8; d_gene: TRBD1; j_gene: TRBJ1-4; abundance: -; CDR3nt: TGTGCCAGCAGCCGCCAGGGGGCGTCCACTAATGAAAAACTGTTTTTT; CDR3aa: CASSRQGASTNEKLFF
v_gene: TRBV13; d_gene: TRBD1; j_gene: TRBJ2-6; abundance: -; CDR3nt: TGTGCCAGCAGCCATAGACAGGGGACTGGGGCCAACGTCCTGACTTTC; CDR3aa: CASSHRQGTGANVLTF
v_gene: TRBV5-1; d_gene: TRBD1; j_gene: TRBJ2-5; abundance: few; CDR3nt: TGCGCCAGCAGAACAGGGGGGTTCGAGGAGACCCAGTACTTC; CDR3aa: CASRTGGFEETQYF
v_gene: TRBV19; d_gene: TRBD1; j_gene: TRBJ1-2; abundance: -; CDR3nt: TGTGCCACCTCCATCCGGGACAGGGTTGGGGGCTACACCTTC; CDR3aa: CATSIRDRVGGYTF
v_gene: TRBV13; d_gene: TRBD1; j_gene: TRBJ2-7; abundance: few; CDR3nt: TGTGCCAGCAGCGTCTTCCCCGGGACAGGGGCCTACGAGCAGTACTTC; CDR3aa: CASSVFPGTGAYEQYF
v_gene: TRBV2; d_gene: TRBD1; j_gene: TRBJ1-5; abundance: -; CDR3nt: TGTGCCAGCAGTGAGTTGCAGGGGGCGGGTCAGCCCCAGCATTTT; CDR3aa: CASSELQGAGQPQHF
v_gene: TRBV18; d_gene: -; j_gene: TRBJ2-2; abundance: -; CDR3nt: TGTGCCAGCTCACCACAGGCTAGCGCTGACGGGGAGCTGTTTTTT; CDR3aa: CASSPQASADGELFF
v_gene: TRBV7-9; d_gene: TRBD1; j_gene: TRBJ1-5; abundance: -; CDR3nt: TGTGCCAGCAGCCCTAGACAGGGGGCGGTAAGCAATCAGCCCCAGCATTTT; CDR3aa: CASSPRQGAVSNQPQHF
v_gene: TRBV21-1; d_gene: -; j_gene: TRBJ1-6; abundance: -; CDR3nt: TGTGCCAGCAGTTCCCGTACAACGGGTTCCTATAATTCCCCCCTCCACTTT; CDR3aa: CASSSRTTGSYNSPLHF
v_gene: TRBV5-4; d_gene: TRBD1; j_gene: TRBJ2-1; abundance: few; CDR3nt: TGTGCCAGCAGCGCAGGGGGTCCGAATGAGCAGTTCTTC; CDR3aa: CASSAGGPNEQFF
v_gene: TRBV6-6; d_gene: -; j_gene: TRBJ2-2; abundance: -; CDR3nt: TGTGCCAGCAGTCGGGGGGCGGCCGCCGGGGAGCTGTTTTTT; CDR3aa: CASSRGAAAGELFF
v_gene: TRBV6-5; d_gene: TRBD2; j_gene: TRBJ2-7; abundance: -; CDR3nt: TGTGCCAGCACCGGGACTAGCGGGTACGAGCAGTACTTC; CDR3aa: CASTGTSGYEQYF
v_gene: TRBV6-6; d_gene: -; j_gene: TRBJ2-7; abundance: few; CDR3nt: TGTGCCAGCAGTTATAGACAGGAGCAGTACTTC; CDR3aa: CASSYRQEQYF
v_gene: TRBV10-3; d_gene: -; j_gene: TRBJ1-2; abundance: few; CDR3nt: TGTGCCACCTCCGGGGGAGGGGGAAACTATGGCTACACCTTC; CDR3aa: CATSGGGGNYGYTF
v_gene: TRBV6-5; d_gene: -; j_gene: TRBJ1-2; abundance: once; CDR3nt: TGTGCCAGCAGTTACTCAGCCACTCGATATAACTATGGCTACACCTTC; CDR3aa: CASSYSATRYNYGYTF
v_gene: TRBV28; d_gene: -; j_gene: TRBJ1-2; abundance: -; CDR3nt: TGTGCCAGCCGTCACGGACAGAACTATGGCTACACCTTC; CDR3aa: CASRHGQNYGYTF
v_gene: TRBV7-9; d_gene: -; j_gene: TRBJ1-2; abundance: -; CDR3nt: TGTGCCAGCAGCCCAGAGGGGACAAGTAACTATGGCTACACCTTC; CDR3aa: CASSPEGTSNYGYTF
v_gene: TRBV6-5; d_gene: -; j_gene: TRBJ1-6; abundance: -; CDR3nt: TGTGCCAGCAGGCGGGGGAATAATTCACCCCTCCACTTT; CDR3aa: CASRRGNNSPLHF
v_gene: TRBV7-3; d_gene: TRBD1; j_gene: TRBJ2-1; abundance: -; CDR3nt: TGTGCCAGCAGCCTGGACAGGGGGGAATACAATGAGCAGTTCTTC; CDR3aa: CASSLDRGEYNEQFF
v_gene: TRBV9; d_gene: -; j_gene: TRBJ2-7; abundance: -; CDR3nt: TGTGCCAGCAGCGTAGGGAGCGGGCGATCCTACTACGAGCAGTACTTC; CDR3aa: CASSVGSGRSYYEQYF
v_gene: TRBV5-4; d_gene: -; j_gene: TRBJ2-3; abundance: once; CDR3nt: TGTGCCAGCAGCGCGGGACAGAGCACAGATACGCAGTATTTT; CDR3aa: CASSAGQSTDTQYF
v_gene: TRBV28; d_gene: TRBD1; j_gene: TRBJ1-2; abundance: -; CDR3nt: TGTGCCAGCAGTTCGGGACAGGGGTATGGCTACACCTTC; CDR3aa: CASSSGQGYGYTF
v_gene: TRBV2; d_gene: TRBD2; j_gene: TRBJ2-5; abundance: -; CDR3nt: TGTGCCAGCAGGGGACTAGCGGCGTACCAAGAGACCCAGTACTTC; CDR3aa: CASRGLAAYQETQYF
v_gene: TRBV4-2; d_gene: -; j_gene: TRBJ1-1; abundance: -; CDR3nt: TGTGCCAGCAGCCAATGGGGGGAAGGGATGAACACTGAAGCTTTCTTT; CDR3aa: CASSQWGEGMNTEAFF
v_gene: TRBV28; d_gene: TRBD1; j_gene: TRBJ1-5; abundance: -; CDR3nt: TGTGCCAGCAGTTGGCGACAGGGGAATCAGCCCCAGCATTTT; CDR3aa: CASSWRQGNQPQHF
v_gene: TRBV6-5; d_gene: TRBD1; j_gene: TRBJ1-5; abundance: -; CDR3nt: TGTGCCAGCAGTTTCGGACAGGGGAGGCAGCCCCAGCATTTT; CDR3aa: CASSFGQGRQPQHF
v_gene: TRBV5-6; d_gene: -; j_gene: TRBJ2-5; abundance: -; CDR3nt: TGTGCCAGCAGCGTACTAGGGAACCAGTACTTC; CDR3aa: CASSVLGNQYF
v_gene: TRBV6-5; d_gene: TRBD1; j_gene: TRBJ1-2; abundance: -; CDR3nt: TGTGCCAGCACCGCACAGGGGGCTGGCTATGGCTACACCTTC; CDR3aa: CASTAQGAGYGYTF
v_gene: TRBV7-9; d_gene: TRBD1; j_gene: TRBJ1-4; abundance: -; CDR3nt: TGTGCCAGCAGCTCCCGACAGGGGGCTGACAAACTGTTTTTT; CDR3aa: CASSSRQGADKLFF
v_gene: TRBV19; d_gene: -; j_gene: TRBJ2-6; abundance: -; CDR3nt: TGTGCCAGTAGGGACTCTCCGACTGGGGCCAACGTCCTGACTTTC; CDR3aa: CASRDSPTGANVLTF
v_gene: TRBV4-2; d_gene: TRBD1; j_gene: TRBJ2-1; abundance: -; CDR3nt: TGTGCCAGCAGCCGTAGTCCCGGGACAGGGACCCACAATGAGCAGTTCTTC; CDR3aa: CASSRSPGTGTHNEQFF
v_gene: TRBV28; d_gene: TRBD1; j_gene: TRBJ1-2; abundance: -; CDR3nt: TGTGCCAGCAGTACACAGGGGGCTGACTATGGCTACACCTTC; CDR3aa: CASSTQGADYGYTF
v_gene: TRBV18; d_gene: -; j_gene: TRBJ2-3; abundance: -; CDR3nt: TGTGCCAGCTCACCCAACGCCGGGACATGGGGCACAGATACGCAGTATTTT; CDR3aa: CASSPNAGTWGTDTQYF
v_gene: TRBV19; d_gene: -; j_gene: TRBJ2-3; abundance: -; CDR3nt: TGTGCCAGTAGTATAGGTGTAATCACAGATACGCAGTATTTT; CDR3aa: CASSIGVITDTQYF
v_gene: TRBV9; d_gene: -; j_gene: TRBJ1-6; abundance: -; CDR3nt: TGTGCCAGCAGCCTGTTAGATTCACCCCTCCACTTT; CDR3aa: CASSLLDSPLHF
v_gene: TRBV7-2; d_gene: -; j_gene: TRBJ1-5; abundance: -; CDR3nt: TGTGCCAGCAGCCCCCCTGGGGGAGGGGGCAATCAGCCCCAGCATTTT; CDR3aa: CASSPPGGGGNQPQHF
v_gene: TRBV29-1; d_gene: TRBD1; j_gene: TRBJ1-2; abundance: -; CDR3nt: TGCAGCGTTCCCCTCAGGGGGCTCACCGACAACTATGGCTACACCTTC; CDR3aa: CSVPLRGLTDNYGYTF